Given below is one TCR beta chain in context. Method: immunoSEQ multiplex PCR; TCRdb's copy keeps in-frame clones and lacks some. The data show approximately 99,000 clones, about 86% seen once. Recruited during active infection, patients (from Seattle) were subsequently followed longitudinally. The source of the sample is a study of blood T cell repertoires in COVID-19. In germline, CDR1 is SNHLY, CDR2 FYNNEI. The CDR3 is 13 amino acids. V was cut by 5 bases and J by 8 bases, with 13 bases left in between. The TCR originated in a man aged 45-60 years with COVID-19, enrolled during active disease. This sequence joins TRBV2 and TRBJ1-5; D is uncertain. The specimen sequenced was peripheral blood. The DNA for the CDR3 is TGTGCCAGCAGTCTCGAGGGATCTAAGCCCCAGCATTTT. This translates into CASSLEGSKPQHF.